These 25 T cell receptor beta chains were sequenced from one sample in a study of shared clonotypes between healthy human individuals. Here immunoSEQ multiplex PCR was the method, and the copy in TCRdb shows in-frame clones only, minus some. The data show millions of clones, with roughly 94% seen just once and roughly 0.13% held by the top ten. Material for sequencing was naive CD4+ T cells sorted from blood. As for subset: CD45RA+ positively selected. All receptors derive from a man younger than 35 in good health.

The chain uses TRBV6-8 and TRBJ1-4; D gene unclear. The CDR3 runs 10 residues. V lost 6 bases and J lost 9, with 5 bases in between. Per germline, CDR1 MNHGY and CDR2 SAAAGT. The chain's CDR3 is CASRPKKLFF. The CDR3 DNA reads TGTGCCAGCAGACCAAAAAAACTGTTTTTT.

The J gene is TRBJ1-2, the V gene TRBV5-4; possible D gene TRBD1, 6 bases. The V and J ends lost 7 bases and 8 bases respectively, with 18 bases between them. Looked up from germline, CDR1 is SGHNT and CDR2 is YYREEE (reference sequence). The CDR3 has 13 residues. This CDR3 is CASDHRDERGYTF. CDR3 DNA: TGTGCCAGCGACCACAGGGACGAGAGAGGCTACACCTTC.

In DNA form, the CDR3 reads TGCGCCAGCAGACTGACAGGGAAAGGTAACACCGGGGAGCTGTTTTTT. It specifies CASRLTGKGNTGELFF. J is TRBJ2-2 and V is TRBV5-1, with 7 bases matching TRBD1. Germline V CDR1 and CDR2: SGHRS, YFSETQ. The length of the CDR3 is 16 residues. J lost 2 bases, V lost 5 bases, and 9 bases had no gene match.

The rearrangement uses TRBV5-5 and TRBJ1-2; D is undetermined. Trimming removed 4 bases at V and 0 bases at J, with 7 bases between. The CDR3 extends over 13 amino acids. Germline CDR1 SGHKS, CDR2 YYEKEE (reference sequence). The CDR3 protein is CASSLSANYGYTF. For the CDR3, the DNA is TGTGCCAGCAGCCTCTCCGCTAACTATGGCTACACCTTC.

The chain employs TRBV20-1 and TRBJ2-5, with a possible D match to TRBD2 (5 bases). V was clipped by 6 bases and J by 9 bases, with 11 bases between them. The V gene's germline CDR1 is DFQATT and CDR2 SNEGSKA (reference sequence). The CDR3 spans 10 residues. The CDR3 nucleotides are TGCAGTGCCGCCACTAGTTCCCAGTACTTC. It translates to CSAATSSQYF.

The chain employs TRBV4-1 and TRBJ1-2; 8 bases agree with TRBD1. This CDR3 is built from 15 residues. Germline V gives CDR1 MGHRA, CDR2 YSYEKL. Trimming took 0 bases from V and 6 from J; bases not matched to a gene: 6. CDR3 sequence reads: CASSQENRGIDGYTF. CDR3 nucleotides: TGCGCCAGCAGCCAAGAGAACAGGGGGATAGATGGCTACACCTTC.

The CDR3 here is CASSPEGSWEQYF. As DNA, the CDR3 is TGCGCCAGCAGCCCGGAGGGGAGTTGGGAGCAGTACTTC. V and J are TRBV5-1 and TRBJ2-7; D might be TRBD2 (6 bases). The CDR3 extends over 13 amino acids. V was trimmed by 4 bases and J by 7 bases, leaving 15 bases between them. CDR1 is SGHRS, CDR2 YFSETQ, per germline.

The gene calls are TRBV28 and TRBJ2-7, with D perhaps TRBD2 (6 bases). Trimming stripped 6 bases from V and 0 bases from J, with 12 bases between. CDR3 length equals 14 residues. Germline loops: CDR1 MDHEN, CDR2 SYDVKM. CDR3: CASSGTDHSYEQYF. CDR3 coding DNA: TGTGCCAGCAGCGGGACTGACCACTCCTACGAGCAGTACTTC.

In regard to this clone: A much larger clone sits a single nucleotide away, making a read error possible. The same CDR3 can be traced to other DNA sequences in this sample. The chain uses TRBV5-1 and TRBJ2-7; D is unresolved. The germline CDR1 and CDR2 sequences are SGHRS and YFSETQ. CDR3 size: 11 residues. The V and J ends lost 3 bases and 2 bases respectively, with 3 bases between them. CDR3 in amino acids: CASSSAYEQYF. The DNA of the CDR3 is TGCGCCAGCAGCTCCGCCTACGAGCAGTACTTC. Full variable domain (missing parts from reference TRBV5-1 and TRBJ2-7): KAGVTQTPRYLIKTRGQQVTLSCSPISGHRSVSWYQQTPGQGLQFLFEYFSETQRNKGNFPGRFSGRQFSNSRSEMNVSTLELGDSALYLCASSSAYEQYFGPGTRLTVT.

Points on this clone: Additional DNA sequences in this sample encode the identical CDR3. The CDR3 DNA follows: TGTGCCAGCAGTCGGGGTCCTTACAATGAGCAGTTCTTC. Translating gives CASSRGPYNEQFF. The chain is built from TRBV6-5 and TRBJ2-1, with D possibly TRBD2 on 5 matching bases. Germline CDR1 reads MNHEY; CDR2 reads SVGAGI. Trimming pared 5 bases from V and 4 bases from J, leaving 9 bases between. The CDR3 has 13 amino acids.

V is TRBV7-6 and J is TRBJ2-3; 10 nucleotides agree with TRBD1. The CDR3 is 16 amino acids. Germline CDR1 and CDR2: SGHVS and FNYEAQ. With V trimmed by 1 base and J by 6 bases, 7 bases remained unmatched. This CDR3 is CASSLGGTGVVDTQYF. The CDR3 coding sequence is TGTGCCAGCAGCTTAGGAGGGACAGGGGTAGTTGATACGCAGTATTTT.

Of note for this clone: Within the sample, other DNA sequences also encode this same CDR3. The chain couples TRBV9 to TRBJ2-3; D remains unclear. The CDR3 is 11 residues long. V gave up 2 bases and J gave up 6 bases, with 4 bases separating them. CDR1 SGDLS and CDR2 YYNGEE come from the germline V gene. CDR3 in DNA: TGTGCCAGCAGCGTTGGCGATACGCAGTATTTT. Translating it yields CASSVGDTQYF. Filled out from reference TRBV9 and TRBJ2-3, the complete variable domain reads DSGVTQTPKHLITATGQRVTLRCSPRSGDLSVYWYQQSLDQGLQFLIQYYNGEERAKGNILERFSAQQFPDLHSELNLSSLELGDSALYFCASSVGDTQYFGPGTRLTVL.

The chain joins TRBV4-1 to TRBJ2-1, with TRBD2 matching over 11 bases. The germline V gene encodes CDR1 MGHRA and CDR2 YSYEKL. The V segment lost 4 bases and the J segment 2 bases; nucleotides outside the gene matches: 4. The CDR3 runs to 16 residues. The CDR3 loop reads CASSRATSGTYNEQFF. The CDR3 DNA reads TGCGCCAGCAGCCGGGCGACTAGCGGGACCTACAATGAGCAGTTCTTC.

This chain joins TRBV20-1 and TRBJ2-3; D ambiguous. Germline lookup yields CDR1 DFQATT and CDR2 SNEGSKA (reference sequence). V was pared by 4 bases and J by 1 base, with 3 bases between. This CDR3 has 11 residues. Written as DNA, the CDR3 is TGCAGTGCTAAACGCACAGATACGCAGTATTTT. It yields the protein CSAKRTDTQYF.

The rearrangement uses TRBV4-3 and TRBJ2-7, with 7 bases identical to TRBD1. Germline assignment: CDR1 LGHNA and CDR2 YSLEER. This CDR3 contains 19 residues. Trimming at V came to 1 base and at J to 4 bases, leaving 19 bases not matched to a gene. CDR3 loop: CASSQGWGAQGRRSYEQYF. The CDR3 DNA reads as TGCGCCAGCAGCCAAGGTTGGGGAGCACAGGGGCGCAGGAGTTACGAGCAGTACTTC.

V and J are TRBV5-1 and TRBJ1-2, with 8 bases aligning to TRBD1. CDR3 size: 14 residues. Per germline, CDR1 SGHRS and CDR2 YFSETQ. V was pared by 0 bases and J by 10 bases, with 8 bases of the junction left unmatched. CDR3: CASSLGQGTDDYTF. For the CDR3, the DNA is TGCGCCAGCAGCTTGGGACAGGGGACCGATGACTACACCTTC.

The chain is built from TRBV6-1 and TRBJ2-7; D gene uncertain. The CDR3 has 13 residues. Looked up from germline, CDR1 is MNHNS and CDR2 is SASEGT. V was trimmed by 6 bases and J by 2 bases, leaving 11 bases between them. CDR3 sequence (DNA): TGTGCCAGCAGCTTCGACGTAGCCTACGAGCAGTACTTC. Translation gives CASSFDVAYEQYF.

This clone was seen once. J is TRBJ2-2 and V is TRBV12-5; no clear D. Germline CDR1 and CDR2: LGHNT and FRNRAP. With 3 bases removed from V and 6 bases from J, the gap between germline ends came to 5 bases. The CDR3 runs 12 residues. This CDR3 is CASGLESGELFF. The CDR3 DNA reads TGTGCTAGTGGTTTAGAGTCCGGGGAGCTGTTTTTT. The entire variable domain, with the rest obtained from reference TRBV12-5 and TRBJ2-2, is as follows: DARVTQTPRHKVTEMGQEVTMRCQPILGHNTVFWYRQTMMQGLELLAYFRNRAPLDDSGMPKDRFSAEMPDATLATLKIQPSEPRDSAVYFCASGLESGELFFGEGSRLTVL.

The CDR3 DNA reads as TGCGCCAGCAGCTTGGGGGGAGACCCGGGAAAAGAGACCCAGTACTTC. Protein product: CASSLGGDPGKETQYF. The chain uses TRBV5-1 and TRBJ2-5; possibly TRBD2 for D (5 bases). CDR3 length: 16 residues. V lost 0 bases and J 3 bases, leaving 15 bases between the germline ends. CDR1 SGHRS and CDR2 YFSETQ come from the germline V gene.

The J gene is TRBJ2-7, the V gene TRBV19, with D unresolved. CDR3 length equals 18 residues. With 1 base removed from V and 0 bases from J, the gap between germline ends came to 19 bases. The germline gives CDR1 LNHDA, CDR2 SQIVND (reference sequence). CDR3 protein: CASSIVPGRLASSYEQYF. For the CDR3, the DNA is TGTGCCAGTAGTATAGTTCCCGGCCGCCTTGCAAGCTCCTACGAGCAGTACTTC.

This sequence joins TRBV2 and TRBJ2-5; possibly TRBD1 or TRBD2 for D (5 bases each). The germline V gene encodes CDR1 SNHLY and CDR2 FYNNEI. V dropped 6 bases and J dropped 2 bases, with 13 bases sitting between them. This CDR3 has 14 residues. The CDR3 nucleotides read TGTGCCAGCAGGACGACCGGGACGCAAGAGACCCAGTACTTC. Residues: CASRTTGTQETQYF. Combining the CDR3 with reference TRBV2 and TRBJ2-5 gives the whole variable domain EPEVTQTPSHQVTQMGQEVILRCVPISNHLYFYWYRQILGQKVEFLVSFYNNEISEKSEIFDDQFSVERPDGSNFTLKIRSTKLEDSAMYFCASRTTGTQETQYFGPGTRLLVL.

As to this clone: Other DNA sequences in the sample encode the same CDR3. This sequence joins TRBV19 and TRBJ2-3; 9 bases agree with TRBD1. This CDR3 contains 15 residues. The germline CDR1 and CDR2 sequences are LNHDA and SQIVND (reference sequence). Trimming at V came to 6 bases and at J to 1 base, leaving 5 bases not matched to a gene. CDR3 bases: TGTGCCAGTAGCATTAGGACAGGGGGCACAGATACGCAGTATTTT. Its protein product is CASSIRTGGTDTQYF. Complete variable domain (other parts from reference TRBV19 and TRBJ2-3): DGGITQSPKYLFRKEGQNVTLSCEQNLNHDAMYWYRQDPGQGLRLIYYSQIVNDFQKGDIAEGYSVSREKKESFPLTVTSAQKNPTAFYLCASSIRTGGTDTQYFGPGTRLTVL.

The J gene is TRBJ2-3, the V gene TRBV4-1; 7 bases line up with TRBD1. This CDR3 is built from 18 residues. V trimming: 0 bases; J trimming: 6 bases; junction bases outside the gene matches: 15. Germline assignment: CDR1 MGHRA and CDR2 YSYEKL. The CDR3 nucleotides are TGCGCCAGCAGCCAAGATCATCCCGAGGACACAGGGGTCGATACGCAGTATTTT. Translation: CASSQDHPEDTGVDTQYF.

The chain is built from TRBV4-1 and TRBJ1-2; the D gene is possibly TRBD1 (6 bases). V lost 4 bases and J 8 bases, leaving 23 bases between the germline ends. CDR3 length: 16 amino acids. CDR1 and CDR2 from the germline V gene are MGHRA and YSYEKL. The CDR3 sequence is CASSRPLGTTIQGYTF. CDR3 nucleotides: TGCGCCAGCAGCCGACCCCTAGGGACAACAATACAGGGCTACACCTTC.

V usage is TRBV18 and J usage is TRBJ2-7, with D possibly TRBD2 on 5 matching bases. This CDR3 spans 18 amino acids. CDR1 and CDR2 from the germline V gene are KGHSH and LQKENI. The ends were cut back, 0 bases at V and 6 bases at J, with 24 bases in the middle. The CDR3 DNA follows: TGTGCCAGCTCACCACCAGGATGGAGTGGAGGAAGGCCGCTCGAGCAGTACTTC. Its protein is CASSPPGWSGGRPLEQYF.